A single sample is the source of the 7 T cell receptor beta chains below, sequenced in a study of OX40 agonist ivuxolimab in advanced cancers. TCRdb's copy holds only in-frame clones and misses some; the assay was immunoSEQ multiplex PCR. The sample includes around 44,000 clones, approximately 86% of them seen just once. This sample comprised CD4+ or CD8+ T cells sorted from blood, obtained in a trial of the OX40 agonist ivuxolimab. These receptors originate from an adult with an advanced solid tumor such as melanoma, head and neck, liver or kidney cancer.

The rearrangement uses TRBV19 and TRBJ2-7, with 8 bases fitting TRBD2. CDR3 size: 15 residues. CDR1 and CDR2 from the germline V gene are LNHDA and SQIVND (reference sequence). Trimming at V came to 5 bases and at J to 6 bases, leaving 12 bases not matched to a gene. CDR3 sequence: CASSPSSGSGAEQYF. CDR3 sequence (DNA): TGTGCCAGTAGTCCCTCCAGCGGGAGCGGAGCCGAGCAGTACTTC.

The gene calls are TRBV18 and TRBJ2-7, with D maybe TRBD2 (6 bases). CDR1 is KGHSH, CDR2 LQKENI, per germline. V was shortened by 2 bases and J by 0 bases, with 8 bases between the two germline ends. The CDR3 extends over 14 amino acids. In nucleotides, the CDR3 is TGTGCCAGCTCACCAGGTAGCGGCTCCTACGAGCAGTACTTC. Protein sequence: CASSPGSGSYEQYF.

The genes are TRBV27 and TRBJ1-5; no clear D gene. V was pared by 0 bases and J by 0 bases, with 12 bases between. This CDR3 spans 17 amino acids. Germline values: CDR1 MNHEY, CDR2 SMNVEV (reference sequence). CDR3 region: CASSLSKGPYSNQPQHF. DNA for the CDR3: TGTGCCAGCAGTTTATCCAAGGGCCCTTATAGCAATCAGCCCCAGCATTTT.

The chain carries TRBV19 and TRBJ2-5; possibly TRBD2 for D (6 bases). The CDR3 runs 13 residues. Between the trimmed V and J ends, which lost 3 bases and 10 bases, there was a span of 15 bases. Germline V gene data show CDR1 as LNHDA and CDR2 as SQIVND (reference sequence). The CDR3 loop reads CASSMVNDGGQYF. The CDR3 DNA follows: TGTGCCAGTAGTATGGTAAACGACGGGGGCCAGTACTTC.

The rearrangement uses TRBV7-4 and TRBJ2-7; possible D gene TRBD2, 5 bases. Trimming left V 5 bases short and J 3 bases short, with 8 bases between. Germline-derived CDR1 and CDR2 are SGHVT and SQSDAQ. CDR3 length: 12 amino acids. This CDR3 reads CASSPGDYEQYF. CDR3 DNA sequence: TGTGCCAGCAGCCCCGGGGACTACGAGCAGTACTTC.

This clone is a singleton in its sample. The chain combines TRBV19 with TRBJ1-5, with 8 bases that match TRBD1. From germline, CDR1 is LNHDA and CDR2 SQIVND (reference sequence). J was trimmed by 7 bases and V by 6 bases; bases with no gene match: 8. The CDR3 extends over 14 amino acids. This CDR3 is CASSPGQGWQPQHF. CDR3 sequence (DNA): TGTGCCAGTAGCCCAGGACAGGGTTGGCAGCCCCAGCATTTT.

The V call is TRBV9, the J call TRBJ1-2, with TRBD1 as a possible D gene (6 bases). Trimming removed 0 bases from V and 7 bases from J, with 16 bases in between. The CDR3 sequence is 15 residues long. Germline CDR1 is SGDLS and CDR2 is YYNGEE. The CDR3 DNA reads TGTGCCAGCAGCGTAGCACACTGGGGGGCGGGTGGCTACACCTTC. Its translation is CASSVAHWGAGGYTF.